The 15 T cell receptor beta chains below all came from one sample that was sequenced in a study of shared clonotypes between healthy human individuals. TCRdb's table, derived via immunoSEQ multiplex PCR, lists solely in-frame clones and lacks some. The sample lists millions of clones; more than 80% were seen once. What was sequenced was naive CD4+ T cells sorted from blood. Subset described: CD45RA+ positively selected. Every receptor here comes from a man between 18 and 29 years old in good health.

The rearrangement uses TRBV28 and TRBJ2-1, with 10 bases identical to TRBD1. The V gene's germline CDR1 is MDHEN and CDR2 SYDVKM. The CDR3 contains 18 residues. Germline trimming cut 3 bases from V and 4 bases from J; bases unmatched to any gene: 12. The CDR3 loop is CASSLKVGRDRGYNEQFF. CDR3 in DNA: TGTGCCAGCAGTTTGAAAGTGGGTCGGGACAGGGGTTACAATGAGCAGTTCTTC.

This rearrangement joins TRBV2 to TRBJ1-4; no reliable D call. Germline V gene sequence: CDR1 SNHLY, CDR2 FYNNEI. Deletions cut 0 bases from V and 8 bases from J, with 10 bases between. This CDR3 has 14 amino acids. This CDR3 reads CASSEASSREKLFF. CDR3 DNA: TGTGCCAGCAGTGAAGCCAGTTCTCGGGAAAAACTGTTTTTT.

The chain is built from TRBV30 and TRBJ2-2, with 12 bases lining up with TRBD1. Germline CDR1 reads GTSNPN; CDR2 reads SVGIG (reference sequence). Losses at the gene ends were 0 bases for V and 5 bases for J; bases not matched to a gene: 4. This CDR3 contains 16 residues. The CDR3 reads CAWSVGTGGRTGELFF. CDR3 DNA sequence: TGTGCCTGGAGTGTTGGGACAGGGGGCCGAACCGGGGAGCTGTTTTTT.

Turning to this clone: Other nucleotide sequences in the sample specify the same CDR3. This chain uses TRBV5-1 with TRBJ2-7; 12 nucleotides line up with TRBD1. CDR3 length: 14 residues. In germline, CDR1 is SGHRS, CDR2 YFSETQ. J lost 7 bases, V lost 4 bases, and 6 bases had no gene match. The CDR3 DNA is TGCGCCAGCAGCACGGGACAGGGGGCCCGGGAGCAGTACTTC. Translation gives CASSTGQGAREQYF.

The CDR3: CASSLRGLLLNEQFF. CDR3 DNA: TGTGCCAGCAGTTTACGGGGACTATTGCTCAATGAGCAGTTCTTC. The rearrangement uses TRBV27 and TRBJ2-1, with TRBD2 matching over 7 bases. The germline CDR1 and CDR2 sequences are MNHEY and SMNVEV (reference sequence). The CDR3 length is 15 residues. V was clipped by 2 bases and J by 6 bases; unmatched bases: 7.

The V call is TRBV5-4, the J call TRBJ2-7; D remains unclear. Trimming removed 4 bases at V and 0 bases at J, with 17 bases between. CDR1 and CDR2 from the germline V gene are SGHNT and YYREEE (reference sequence). This CDR3 is built from 16 residues. The CDR3 reads CASSNEVGRSSYEQYF. Here the CDR3 DNA reads TGTGCCAGCAGCAATGAAGTAGGCAGGAGCTCCTACGAGCAGTACTTC. Based on the CDR3 plus reference TRBV5-4 and TRBJ2-7, the full variable domain is ETGVTQSPTHLIKTRGQQVTLRCSSQSGHNTVSWYQQALGQGPQFIFQYYREEENGRGNFPPRFSGLQFPNYSSELNVNALELDDSALYLCASSNEVGRSSYEQYFGPGTRLTVT.

The CDR3 protein is CASSPKEQYGYTF. The DNA of the CDR3 is TGTGCCAGCTCACCAAAAGAACAGTATGGCTACACCTTC. The V gene is TRBV18, the J gene TRBJ1-2; D unclear. The CDR3 sequence is 13 residues long. Trimming stripped 2 bases from V and 5 bases from J, with 9 bases between. Germline assignment: CDR1 KGHSH and CDR2 LQKENI.

The chain combines TRBV7-9 with TRBJ1-1, with 8 positions matching TRBD1. V was pared by 7 bases and J by 11 bases, with 21 bases of the junction left unmatched. Germline CDR1 SEHNR, CDR2 FQNEAQ (reference sequence). The CDR3 has 16 amino acids. CDR3 protein: CASTLGSGRGLIGAFF. The CDR3, as DNA: TGTGCCAGCACTTTAGGGTCGGGCAGGGGGCTGATAGGGGCTTTCTTT.

The J gene is TRBJ2-7, the V gene TRBV7-9; 9 positions match TRBD2. Trimming at V came to 0 bases and at J to 3 bases, leaving 6 bases not matched to a gene. The CDR3 is made up of 16 amino acids. Germline assignment: CDR1 SEHNR and CDR2 FQNEAQ (reference sequence). CDR3 residues: CASSLAIAGADYEQYF. The CDR3 DNA follows: TGTGCCAGCAGCTTAGCAATAGCGGGGGCCGACTACGAGCAGTACTTC.

In the case of this clone: Other DNA sequences in this specimen translate into the identical CDR3. The chain has TRBV6-5 and TRBJ2-3; 7 bases line up with TRBD2. This CDR3 has 15 residues. The germline gives CDR1 MNHEY, CDR2 SVGAGI. Trimming took 2 bases from V and 0 from J; bases not matched to a gene: 2. The DNA for the CDR3 is TGTGCCAGCAGTTACGCTAGCGGTAGCACAGATACGCAGTATTTT. Its translation is CASSYASGSTDTQYF.

V and J are TRBV11-2 and TRBJ2-2, with 9 bases aligning to TRBD2. Unmatched junction bases numbered 6, after V lost 4 bases and J lost 3 bases. The CDR3 has 16 residues. CDR1 is SGHAT and CDR2 is FQNNGV in the germline V gene. CDR3 sequence: CASSWSGGKYTGELFF. The CDR3 coding sequence is TGTGCCAGCAGCTGGAGCGGGGGGAAATACACCGGGGAGCTGTTTTTT.

The chain carries TRBV11-3 and TRBJ1-1; D not certain. The length of the CDR3 is 14 residues. The V end was cut by 0 bases, the J end by 1 base, with 6 bases between. Germline lookup yields CDR1 SGHNT and CDR2 YENEEA. The CDR3 loop reads CASSLDSGNTEAFF. The CDR3, as DNA: TGTGCCAGCAGCTTAGACTCGGGGAACACTGAAGCTTTCTTT.

The gene calls are TRBV18 and TRBJ2-1, with 7 nucleotides matching TRBD2. The CDR3 length is 16 residues. The germline gives CDR1 KGHSH, CDR2 LQKENI. V shed 0 bases, J shed 5 bases, and the junction held 7 bases outside the gene matches. The CDR3 spells CASSPPGLADNNEQFF. CDR3 sequence (DNA): TGTGCCAGCTCACCACCGGGGCTAGCGGACAACAATGAGCAGTTCTTC.

The chain joins TRBV28 to TRBJ1-2, with TRBD1 identical over 7 bases. V trimming: 3 bases; J trimming: 12 bases; junction bases outside the gene matches: 4. From germline, CDR1 is MDHEN and CDR2 SYDVKM. CDR3 length equals 11 residues. The CDR3 bases are TGTGCCAGCAGTTTTATGACAGGGCACACCTTC. Translated: CASSFMTGHTF.

The chain is built from TRBV5-1 and TRBJ2-7; 7 bases match TRBD2. CDR1 and CDR2 (germline): SGHRS, YFSETQ. V shed 4 bases and J 1 base; nucleotides not matched to a gene: 8. CDR3 length: 15 residues. The CDR3 loop is CASSAGDGRSYEQYF. The CDR3 coding sequence is TGCGCCAGCAGCGCGGGGGACGGACGATCCTACGAGCAGTACTTC.